This TCR beta chain came from a study of response to subunit inactivated influenza vaccine. Whole-study results and caveats: Each seasonal flu vaccination may recruit only limited new T cells, authors suggested.

TCRdb ran MiXCR on the RT-PCR reads and lists one entry per CDR3 protein. Of about 540,000 distinct CDR3 sequences detected, under 30% appear once; the ten largest clones hold around 2.8%. Concerning this clonotype: What it binds is not known.

Trimming stripped 4 bases from V and 5 bases from J, with 14 bases between. The CDR3 has 13 residues. Germline V lookup: CDR1 SQVTM, CDR2 ANQGSEA. This sample also appeared in a second study, on T cells expressing NK-cell markers. That paper notes: 5'RACE template switching with UMIs generated TCR beta cDNA. Out of eight donors sequenced, seven tested HCMV-seropositive and the remaining one seronegative. In a few donors, dominant clonotypes made up about 25-60.1% of CD3+CD56-NKG2C+ cells.

This clonotype originated in a man in his fifties who received an inactivated influenza vaccine. The input for sequencing was CD4+ T cells sorted from PBMCs, taken 11 to 12 days after vaccination. The V gene is TRBV29-1, the J gene TRBJ2-5; D is uncertain. The CDR3 protein is CSVAGGFGETQYF. For the CDR3, the DNA is TGCAGCGTTGCTGGTGGGTTTGGTGAGACCCAGTACTTC.